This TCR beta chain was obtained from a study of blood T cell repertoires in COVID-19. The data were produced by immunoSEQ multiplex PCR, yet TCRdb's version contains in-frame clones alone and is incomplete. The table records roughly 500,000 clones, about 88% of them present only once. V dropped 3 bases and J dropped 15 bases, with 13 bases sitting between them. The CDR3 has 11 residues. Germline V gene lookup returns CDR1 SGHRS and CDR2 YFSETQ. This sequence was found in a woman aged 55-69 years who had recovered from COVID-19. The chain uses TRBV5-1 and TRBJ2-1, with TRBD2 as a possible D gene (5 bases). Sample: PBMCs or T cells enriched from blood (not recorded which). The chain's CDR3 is CASSSMGSRFF. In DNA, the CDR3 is TGCGCCAGCAGCTCAATGGGGAGTCGGTTCTTC.